These 30 T cell receptor beta chains were sequenced from one sample in a study of blood T cell repertoires in COVID-19. Repertoires were generated with immunoSEQ multiplex PCR, while TCRdb's copy carries only in-frame clones and drops some. The repertoire consists of approximately 290,000 clones, with about 89% occurring once and the leading ten covering around 0.8%. Input material: peripheral blood. The receptors were gathered from a man younger than 40 with acute or convalescent COVID-19.

CDR3 coding DNA: TGTGCCAGCAGCCTGACAGTCACCGGGGAGCTGTTTTTT. This sequence encodes CASSLTVTGELFF. The chain employs TRBV5-4 and TRBJ2-2; D might be TRBD1 (5 bases). V was pared by 4 bases and J by 4 bases, with 8 bases between. The CDR3 is made up of 13 amino acids. Germline V CDR1 and CDR2: SGHNT, YYREEE (reference sequence).

The chain combines TRBV5-8 with TRBJ2-3, with TRBD2 identical over 12 bases. V gave up 4 bases and J gave up 6 bases; unmatched junction bases: 12. Germline CDR1 and CDR2: SGHTS and YDEGEE. The CDR3 spans 17 residues. CDR3 nucleotide sequence: TGTGCCAGCAGCATCCCGGCTAGCGGGAGGGCCGTTGATACGCAGTATTTT. Its translation: CASSIPASGRAVDTQYF.

CDR3 loop: CASSNTGGRSNTEAFF. In DNA, the CDR3 is TGTGCCAGTAGTAACACAGGGGGCAGAAGTAACACTGAAGCTTTCTTT. The chain links TRBV19 to TRBJ1-1; 9 bases agree with TRBD1. Trimming cost V 4 bases and J 2 bases; bases outside gene matches: 8. Germline lookup yields CDR1 LNHDA and CDR2 SQIVND (reference sequence). This CDR3 region has 16 residues.

The V call is TRBV29-1, the J call TRBJ1-1; D remains ambiguous. V was clipped by 2 bases and J by 5 bases, with 12 bases between them. Germline values: CDR1 SQVTM, CDR2 ANQGSEA. The CDR3 extends over 13 amino acids. CDR3 coding DNA: TGCAGCGTTGAACCCCCTCGGGAGACTGAAGCTTTCTTT. Its translation: CSVEPPRETEAFF.

The chain uses TRBV15 and TRBJ1-4, with D possibly TRBD1 on 6 matching bases. Germline loops: CDR1 LNHNV, CDR2 YYDKDF (reference sequence). The CDR3 consists of 14 residues. Trimming left V 0 bases short and J 8 bases short, with 10 bases between. Here the CDR3 DNA reads TGTGCCACCAGCAGAGAACAGGGAGGGGAAAAACTGTTTTTT. Translated, it gives CATSREQGGEKLFF.

The V call is TRBV19, the J call TRBJ1-1; D is perhaps TRBD1 (5 bases). Trimming cost V 5 bases and J 5 bases, with 9 bases left between them. The CDR3 is made up of 12 amino acids. Germline V CDR1 and CDR2: LNHDA, SQIVND (reference sequence). As DNA, the CDR3 is TGTGCCAGTAGTCCCGGGGGGACTGAAGCTTTCTTT. This gives the protein CASSPGGTEAFF.

The CDR3 DNA reads TGTGCCAGCCACGCCCGCGGGGGACTAGCGGGAGAAGGTGTAAGAGAGACCCAGTACTTC. This gives the protein CASHARGGLAGEGVRETQYF. The V and J genes are TRBV27 and TRBJ2-5; TRBD2 aligns across 14 bases. Germline V gives CDR1 MNHEY, CDR2 SMNVEV (reference sequence). CDR3 size: 20 residues. Unmatched junction bases numbered 21, after V lost 8 bases and J lost 4 bases.

The chain joins TRBV28 to TRBJ2-7, with 8 positions matching TRBD1. J gave up 6 bases and V 5 bases, and 12 bases lay outside the gene matches. Germline V gene lookup returns CDR1 MDHEN and CDR2 SYDVKM. The CDR3 has 15 amino acids. CDR3 residues: CASSPPQGVVGEQYF. For the CDR3, the DNA is TGTGCCAGCAGTCCACCACAGGGGGTAGTGGGCGAGCAGTACTTC.

The V and J genes are TRBV2 and TRBJ2-2, with D maybe TRBD2 (5 bases). The germline CDR1 and CDR2 sequences are SNHLY and FYNNEI. V lost 5 bases and J 6 bases, leaving 10 bases between the germline ends. CDR3 length: 13 residues. CDR3 coding DNA: TGTGCCAGCAGTCCCGTGAGGGCCGGGGAGCTGTTTTTT. This gives the protein CASSPVRAGELFF.

The chain carries TRBV5-1 and TRBJ1-4; D may be TRBD1 (5 bases). Germline CDR1 reads SGHRS; CDR2 reads YFSETQ. Trimming removed 0 bases from V and 5 bases from J, with 11 bases in between. This CDR3 has 15 amino acids. The CDR3 DNA is TGCGCCAGCAGCTTGGTTCCAGGGCCGAATGAAAAACTGTTTTTT. As protein: CASSLVPGPNEKLFF.

The genes are TRBV7-9 and TRBJ1-1; D is unclear. The CDR3 runs to 14 residues. The V end was cut by 5 bases, the J end by 2 bases, with 12 bases between. Germline V gene sequence: CDR1 SEHNR, CDR2 FQNEAQ (reference sequence). For the CDR3, the DNA is TGTGCCAGCAGCCTAGAGACTTTAAACACTGAAGCTTTCTTT. Protein product: CASSLETLNTEAFF.

This chain links TRBV7-8 with TRBJ2-1, with TRBD1 as a possible D gene (5 bases). This CDR3 comprises 16 residues. The V and J ends lost 0 bases and 6 bases respectively, with 15 bases between them. Germline V gene lookup returns CDR1 SGHVS and CDR2 FQNEAQ. CDR3 coding DNA: TGTGCCAGCAGCTTAGCTCGTGGGTCTCAGGGCAATGAGCAGTTCTTC. This translates into CASSLARGSQGNEQFF.

The V call is TRBV7-2, the J call TRBJ2-2, with a possible D match to TRBD2 (6 bases). Trimming took off 1 base at V and 4 bases at J, with 13 bases between the two ends. Germline loops: CDR1 SGHTA, CDR2 FQGNSA. The length of the CDR3 is 16 residues. The CDR3 coding sequence is TGTGCCAGCAGCTTAGGGGGAGGTAGTAGCACCGGGGAGCTGTTTTTT. It codes for CASSLGGGSSTGELFF.

This clone was counted a single time. V usage is TRBV30 and J usage is TRBJ1-5; no clear D. The CDR3 has 14 residues. The V end was cut by 0 bases, the J end by 7 bases, with 13 bases between. The germline V gene encodes CDR1 GTSNPN and CDR2 SVGIG (reference sequence). The CDR3 sequence: CAWSVQPGEQPQHF. CDR3 bases: TGTGCCTGGAGTGTACAGCCAGGTGAGCAGCCCCAGCATTTT. Full variable domain (rest looked up from reference TRBV30 and TRBJ1-5): SQTIHQWPATLVQPVGSPLSLECTVEGTSNPNLYWYRQAAGRGLQLLFYSVGIGQISSEVPQNLSASRPQDRQFILSSKKLLLSDSGFYLCAWSVQPGEQPQHFGDGTRLSIL.

The chain employs TRBV7-9 and TRBJ2-1; 11 bases map to TRBD2. V was clipped by 8 bases and J by 9 bases; unmatched bases: 6. Germline CDR1 SEHNR, CDR2 FQNEAQ (reference sequence). The CDR3 consists of 13 residues. The CDR3 spells CASGSGGAIEQFF. The CDR3 DNA follows: TGTGCCAGCGGTAGCGGGGGGGCCATTGAGCAGTTCTTC. The full variable domain, completed using reference TRBV7-9 and TRBJ2-1, is DTGVSQNPRHKITKRGQNVTFRCDPISEHNRLYWYRQTLGQGPEFLTYFQNEAQLEKSRLLSDRFSAERPKGSFSTLEIQRTEQGDSAMYLCASGSGGAIEQFFGPGTRLTVL.

This chain connects TRBV21-1 to TRBJ2-1; whether TRBD2, the table's D call, matches the DNA was not checked. TRBV21-1 is recorded as a pseudogene. The CDR3 is 13 amino acids. Written as DNA, the CDR3 is TGTGCCAGCAGCCACCTAGGGGGGGTTGAGCAGTTCTTC. Translation: CASSHLGGVEQFF.

The chain uses TRBV4-2 and TRBJ2-5; D ambiguous. CDR1 is LGHNA, CDR2 YNFKEQ, per germline. Trimming pared 1 base from V and 0 bases from J, leaving 9 bases between. This CDR3 has 15 amino acids. CDR3 coding DNA: TGTGCCAGCAGCCAAGCTGTCGGGTACCAAGAGACCCAGTACTTC. This codes for CASSQAVGYQETQYF.

J is TRBJ1-4 and V is TRBV20-1; D is perhaps TRBD1 (5 bases). Germline V lookup: CDR1 DFQATT, CDR2 SNEGSKA (reference sequence). This CDR3 comprises 15 residues. V was shortened by 3 bases and J by 3 bases, with 14 bases between the two germline ends. CDR3 region: CSASNRGGPNEKLFF. The DNA of the CDR3 is TGCAGTGCTAGTAATCGGGGGGGTCCTAATGAAAAACTGTTTTTT.

J is TRBJ1-5 and V is TRBV2, with D possibly being TRBD1 (6 bases). Per the germline V gene, CDR1 is SNHLY and CDR2 is FYNNEI. This CDR3 is built from 14 residues. Trimming cost V 6 bases and J 2 bases, with 11 bases left between them. The CDR3 reads CASSRDTRNQPQHF. CDR3 in DNA: TGTGCCAGCAGCCGGGACACCCGCAATCAGCCCCAGCATTTT. Variable domain in full (rest from reference TRBV2 and TRBJ1-5): EPEVTQTPSHQVTQMGQEVILRCVPISNHLYFYWYRQILGQKVEFLVSFYNNEISEKSEIFDDQFSVERPDGSNFTLKIRSTKLEDSAMYFCASSRDTRNQPQHFGDGTRLSIL.

The chain employs TRBV5-4 and TRBJ1-5; a possible D gene is TRBD1 (5 bases). From germline, CDR1 is SGHNT and CDR2 YYREEE (reference sequence). The CDR3 spans 13 residues. V lost 4 bases and J 4 bases, leaving 9 bases between the germline ends. CDR3 region: CASSGGWNQPQHF. The CDR3, as DNA: TGTGCCAGCAGCGGGGGGTGGAATCAGCCCCAGCATTTT.

CDR3 loop: CASSPGLATYEQYF. Written as DNA, the CDR3 is TGCGCCAGCAGCCCGGGACTAGCGACGTACGAGCAGTACTTC. The chain uses TRBV4-1 and TRBJ2-7; 10 bases align to TRBD2. After removal of 4 bases from V and 4 bases from J, the junction contained 4 bases not matched to a gene. Germline V gene data show CDR1 as MGHRA and CDR2 as YSYEKL. This CDR3 contains 14 residues.

The chain has TRBV28 and TRBJ1-3; 8 bases match TRBD1. The CDR3 sequence is 18 residues long. V was pared by 6 bases and J by 3 bases, with 16 bases of the junction left unmatched. Germline assignment: CDR1 MDHEN and CDR2 SYDVKM. The CDR3 region has the DNA TGTGCCAGCAGCCCTGCCCCGGTGACAGGGGTAGGTGGAAACACCATATATTTT. It codes for CASSPAPVTGVGGNTIYF.

The chain employs TRBV27 and TRBJ1-3; D is unresolved. The CDR3 spans 10 residues. Germline V CDR1 and CDR2: MNHEY, SMNVEV (reference sequence). V was shortened by 5 bases and J by 16 bases, with 12 bases between the two germline ends. The CDR3 spells CASSQPGPYF. The CDR3 DNA follows: TGTGCCAGCAGTCAGCCGGGTCCTTATTTT.

This clone has only a few counts. The chain employs TRBV19 and TRBJ2-7, with a possible D match to TRBD1 (5 bases). V lost 5 bases to trimming and J lost 7 bases, with 15 bases between them. CDR3 length: 13 residues. Per germline, CDR1 LNHDA and CDR2 SQIVND (reference sequence). The CDR3 sequence is CASSPRTIGEQYF. The CDR3 DNA reads TGTGCCAGTAGTCCTCGGACAATAGGGGAGCAGTACTTC.

The chain is built from TRBV7-3 and TRBJ2-3; a weak D match, TRBD1 (5 bases). The CDR3 loop spans 15 amino acids. The V end was cut by 3 bases, the J end by 2 bases, with 12 bases between. The germline CDR1 and CDR2 sequences are SGHTA and FQGTGA. CDR3 sequence (DNA): TGTGCCAGCAGCTTGGCAGGGCCCTCCACAGATACGCAGTATTTT. This gives the protein CASSLAGPSTDTQYF.

The J gene is TRBJ1-5, the V gene TRBV5-5, with D unresolved. Trimming left V 5 bases short and J 6 bases short, with 18 bases between. The CDR3 contains 15 residues. The V gene's germline CDR1 is SGHKS and CDR2 YYEKEE (reference sequence). The CDR3: CASSPTGSPGQPQHF. In DNA, the CDR3 is TGTGCCAGCAGTCCAACTGGGAGCCCCGGTCAGCCCCAGCATTTT.

The rearrangement uses TRBV28 and TRBJ1-1; 7 bases are a match to TRBD1. Germline lookup yields CDR1 MDHEN and CDR2 SYDVKM. The CDR3 extends over 15 amino acids. J lost 1 base, V lost 3 bases, and 5 bases had no gene match. The CDR3 DNA reads TGTGCCAGCAGTTTTGTAAGACAGGGGAACACTGAAGCTTTCTTT. Translation gives CASSFVRQGNTEAFF.

The chain has TRBV2 and TRBJ1-6, with 7 nucleotides matching TRBD1. V lost 4 bases, J lost 6 bases, and 6 bases stayed unmatched. This CDR3 is built from 15 residues. Germline V lookup: CDR1 SNHLY, CDR2 FYNNEI. CDR3 region: CASSANRGGNSPLHF. DNA of the CDR3: TGTGCCAGCAGTGCCAACAGGGGAGGTAATTCACCCCTCCACTTT.

This chain links TRBV5-5 with TRBJ2-7, with D possibly matching TRBD1 (5 bases). The V end was cut by 0 bases, the J end by 2 bases, with 12 bases between. This CDR3 comprises 15 residues. Germline CDR1 reads SGHKS; CDR2 reads YYEKEE (reference sequence). The CDR3 sequence is CASSLADTRAYEQYF. DNA of the CDR3: TGTGCCAGCAGCTTGGCCGATACCAGGGCCTACGAGCAGTACTTC.

The chain carries TRBV19 and TRBJ1-2; D uncertain. This CDR3 spans 15 amino acids. CDR1 and CDR2 from the germline V gene are LNHDA and SQIVND (reference sequence). Trimming removed 3 bases from V and 0 bases from J, with 11 bases in between. The CDR3 reads CASSIPLSSNYGYTF. Written as DNA, the CDR3 is TGTGCCAGTAGTATCCCTCTCAGTTCTAACTATGGCTACACCTTC.